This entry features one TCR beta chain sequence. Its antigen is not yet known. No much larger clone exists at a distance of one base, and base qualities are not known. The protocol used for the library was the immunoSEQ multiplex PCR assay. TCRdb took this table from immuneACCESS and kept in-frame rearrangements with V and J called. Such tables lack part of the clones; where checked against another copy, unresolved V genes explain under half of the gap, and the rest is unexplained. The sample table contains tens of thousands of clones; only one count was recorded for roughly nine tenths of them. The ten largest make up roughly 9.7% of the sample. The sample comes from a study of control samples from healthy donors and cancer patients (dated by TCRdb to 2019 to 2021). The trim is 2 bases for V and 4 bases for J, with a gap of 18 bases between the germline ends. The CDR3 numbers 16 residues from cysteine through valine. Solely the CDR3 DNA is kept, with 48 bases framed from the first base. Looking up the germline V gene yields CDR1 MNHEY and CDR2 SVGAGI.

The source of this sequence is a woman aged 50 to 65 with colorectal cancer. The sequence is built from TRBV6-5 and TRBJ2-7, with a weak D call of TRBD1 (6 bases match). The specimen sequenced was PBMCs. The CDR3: CASSYGRTDLGYEQYV. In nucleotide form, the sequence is TGTGCCAGCAGTTACGGCAGGACAGACTTGGGGTACGAGCAGTACGTC.